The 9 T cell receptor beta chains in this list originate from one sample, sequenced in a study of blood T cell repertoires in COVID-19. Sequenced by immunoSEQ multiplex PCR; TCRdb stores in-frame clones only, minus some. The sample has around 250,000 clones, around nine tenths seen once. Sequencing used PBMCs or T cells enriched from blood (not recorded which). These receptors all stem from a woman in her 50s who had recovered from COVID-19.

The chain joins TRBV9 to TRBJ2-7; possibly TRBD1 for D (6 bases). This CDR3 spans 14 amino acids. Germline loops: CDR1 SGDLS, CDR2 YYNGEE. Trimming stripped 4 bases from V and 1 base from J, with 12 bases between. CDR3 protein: CASSPTGQSYEQYF. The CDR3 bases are TGTGCCAGCAGCCCCACAGGACAGTCCTACGAGCAGTACTTC.

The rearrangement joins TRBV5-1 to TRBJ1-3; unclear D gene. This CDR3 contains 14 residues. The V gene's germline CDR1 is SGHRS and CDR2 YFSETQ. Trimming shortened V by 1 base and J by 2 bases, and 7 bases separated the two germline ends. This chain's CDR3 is CASSLQEAGNTIYF. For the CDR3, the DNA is TGCGCCAGCAGCTTGCAAGAGGCTGGAAACACCATATATTTT.

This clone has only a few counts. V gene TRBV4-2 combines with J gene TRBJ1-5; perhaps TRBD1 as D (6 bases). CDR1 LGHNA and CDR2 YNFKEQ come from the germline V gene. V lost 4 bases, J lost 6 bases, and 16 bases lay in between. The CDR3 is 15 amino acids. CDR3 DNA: TGTGCCAGCAGCCCGTCATCAGGGGAGCCTCAGCCCCAGCATTTT. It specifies CASSPSSGEPQPQHF.

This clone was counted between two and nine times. CDR3 nucleotide sequence: TGTGCCAGCAGCTGGGCCGGGGAATATAATTCACCCCTCCACTTT. It translates to CASSWAGEYNSPLHF. The chain is built from TRBV5-4 and TRBJ1-6; D remains unclear. Trimming left V 3 bases short and J 4 bases short, with 11 bases between. Germline values: CDR1 SGHNT, CDR2 YYREEE (reference sequence). The CDR3 is 15 residues long.

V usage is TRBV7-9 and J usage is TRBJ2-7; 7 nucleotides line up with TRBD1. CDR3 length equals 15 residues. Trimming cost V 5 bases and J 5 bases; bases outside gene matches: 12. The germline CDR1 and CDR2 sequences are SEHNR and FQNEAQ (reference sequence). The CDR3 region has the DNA TGTGCCAGCAGCGCCCGACAGGGTGGGAAAAACGAGCAGTACTTC. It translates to CASSARQGGKNEQYF.

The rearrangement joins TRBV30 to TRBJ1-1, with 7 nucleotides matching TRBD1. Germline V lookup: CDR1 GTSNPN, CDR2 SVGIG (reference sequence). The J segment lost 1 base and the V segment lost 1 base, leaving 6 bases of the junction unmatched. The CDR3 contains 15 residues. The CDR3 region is CAWSEMTGKNTEAFF. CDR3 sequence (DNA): TGTGCCTGGAGTGAAATGACAGGGAAGAACACTGAAGCTTTCTTT. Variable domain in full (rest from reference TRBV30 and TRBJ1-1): SQTIHQWPATLVQPVGSPLSLECTVEGTSNPNLYWYRQAAGRGLQLLFYSVGIGQISSEVPQNLSASRPQDRQFILSSKKLLLSDSGFYLCAWSEMTGKNTEAFFGQGTRLTVV.

CDR3 in amino acids: CASSQDSLAESSYNEQFF. DNA for the CDR3: TGCGCCAGCAGCCAAGACTCCCTAGCAGAGAGCTCCTACAATGAGCAGTTCTTC. This chain connects TRBV4-1 to TRBJ2-1, with D possibly being TRBD2 (5 bases). V was clipped by 0 bases and J by 0 bases, with 15 bases between them. Germline-derived CDR1 and CDR2 are MGHRA and YSYEKL. This CDR3 is built from 18 residues.

The CDR3 spells CASSLSQGNGNTEAFF. The DNA for the CDR3 is TGTGCCAGCAGCTTGTCCCAGGGGAATGGGAACACTGAAGCTTTCTTT. The V and J genes are TRBV7-9 and TRBJ1-1; tentatively, D is TRBD1 (6 bases). The ends were cut back, 3 bases at V and 1 base at J, with 15 bases in the middle. This CDR3 is 16 amino acids long. In germline, CDR1 is SEHNR, CDR2 FQNEAQ (reference sequence).

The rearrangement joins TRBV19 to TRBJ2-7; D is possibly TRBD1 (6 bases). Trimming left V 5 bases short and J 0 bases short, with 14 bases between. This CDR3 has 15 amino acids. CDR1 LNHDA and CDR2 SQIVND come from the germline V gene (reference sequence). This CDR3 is CASSSGRGSSYEQYF. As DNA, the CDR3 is TGTGCCAGTAGTTCCGGCAGGGGAAGCTCCTACGAGCAGTACTTC.